The rows below give T cell receptor beta chains drawn from one sample of a study of breast tumors, draining lymph nodes, adjacent tissues. TCRdb processed the multiplex PCR reads anew with MiXCR; each CDR3 protein has one entry. The sample yields some 65,000 distinct CDR3 sequences, 40% to 55% seen once. The sample was breast tumor tissue. The source of these receptors is a female donor with breast cancer. Some clones in this sample may be carry-over from other donors' samples. The CDR3 runs from the conserved cysteine through the conserved F or W. The order of the fields is CDR3 length, V gene, CDR3 protein.

>15|TRBV7-2
CASSLVGRHWLKAFF
>16|TRBV7-2
CASSLGLAGWVGELFF
>15|TRBV20-1
CSAISGVGHSDTQYF
>15|TRBV12-3/TRBV12-4
CASSRAGMLNTEAFF
>16|TRBV25-1
CASSPPGSIYEQPQHF
>14|TRBV10-3
CAISEREKFYEQYF
>15|TRBV2
CASIGTGGKLYEQYF
>15|TRBV20-1
CSANSGGGYTYKQYF
>15|TRBV11-2
CASSLKGGAWETQYF
>15|TRBV24-1
CATSARHPTGTTQFF
>16|TRBV25-1
CASSESRVFGNYGYTF
>16|TRBV7-9
CASSFVTGRAIDTQYF
>13|TRBV19
CASNMTGTGELFF
>20|TRBV6-5
CASSYFLIPYTGGSLRGQYF